This paragraph covers one T cell receptor beta chain sequence. These data originate in a study of T-cell reconstitution after alpha-beta-depleted transplantation in children. Unique molecular identifiers featured in how the TCRbeta library was prepared. TCRdb called the PCR reads again in MiXCR, with one record for every CDR3 protein. Among approximately 400,000 distinct CDR3 sequences, roughly 11% were seen once, and the ten largest hold nearly 5.5%. The CDR3 contains 18 residues. The V gene lost 0 bases and the J gene lost 0 bases, with 14 bases spanning the gap. Germline CDR1 MGHRA, CDR2 YSYEKL. The rearrangement joins TRBV4-1 to TRBJ1-4; D gene ambiguous. The source was PBMCs from the stem cell graft donor, collected from the stem cell graft. The sequence was collected from a human donor who donated a stem cell graft to a child with acute myeloid leukemia. CDR3 region: CASSQDSRIFATNEKLFF. The CDR3 DNA reads as TGCGCCAGCAGCCAAGATTCTCGAATCTTCGCAACTAATGAAAAACTGTTTTTT.